This T cell receptor (beta chain) comes out of a study of early T cells in non-severe SARS-CoV-2 infection. Study information: Investigators sequenced bulk RNA drawn from unsorted whole blood, and chains remained unpaired.

This clonotype was detected many times. Its antigen is not identified. Whole-study findings and limits: VDJdb matching skewed toward anti-spike CD8 responses, missing private and CD4 specificities.

Germline CDR1 and CDR2: MGHDK and SYGVNS. The trim removed 4 bases at V and 4 bases at J, leaving 6 bases unmatched. The CDR3 runs to 14 residues. Unique molecular identifiers were added to individual cDNA molecules. TCRdb reprocessed the 5' RACE reads via MiXCR and lists one record per CDR3 protein. The sample comprises about 81,000 distinct CDR3 sequences, more than 5% of which are singletons, and about 7.5% rests with the top ten. Sequenced input: whole blood. This TCR derives from an adult who was a healthcare worker with PCR-confirmed SARS-CoV-2 infection or an uninfected control (not recorded which). This chain links TRBV25-1 with TRBJ2-7, with 8 bases matching TRBD1. CDR3 DNA sequence: TGTGCCAGCAGTGGCCGGGACAGGCCTTACGAGCAGTACTTC. Amino acids: CASSGRDRPYEQYF.